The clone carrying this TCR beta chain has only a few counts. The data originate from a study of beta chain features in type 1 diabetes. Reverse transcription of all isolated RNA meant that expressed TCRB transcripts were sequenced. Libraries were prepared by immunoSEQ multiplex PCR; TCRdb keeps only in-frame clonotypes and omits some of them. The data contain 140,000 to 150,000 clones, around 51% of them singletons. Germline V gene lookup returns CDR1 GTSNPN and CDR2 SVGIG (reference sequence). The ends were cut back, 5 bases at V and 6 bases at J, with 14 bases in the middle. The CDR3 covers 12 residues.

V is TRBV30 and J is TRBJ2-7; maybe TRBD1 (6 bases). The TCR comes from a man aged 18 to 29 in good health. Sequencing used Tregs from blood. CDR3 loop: CAWGTGIREQYF. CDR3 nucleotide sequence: TGTGCCTGGGGCACAGGGATCCGCGAGCAGTACTTC.